The rows below give T cell receptor beta chains drawn from one sample of a study of shared clonotypes between healthy human individuals. Clones were sequenced by immunoSEQ multiplex PCR, and TCRdb holds only the in-frame ones, with some missing. Here the sample spans some 2 million clones, about 95% being singletons. Sample: naive CD8+ T cells sorted from blood. The receptors derive from a man younger than 30 in good health. Each CDR3 is given without its conserved first and last residue. Clone size is given for some rows only: seen once, a few or many times, or a class if the clone is expanded.

clone_size	v_call	j_call	cdr3_aa
NA	TRBV9	TRBJ2-1	ASSVSDREQF
NA	TRBV19	TRBJ2-7	ASRASGTGVLEQY
NA	TRBV27	TRBJ2-5	ASSLSAGAYQETQY
NA	TRBV9	TRBJ1-1	ASSVESRFSTEAF
NA	TRBV7-6	TRBJ2-5	ASSLLPYQETQY
once	TRBV5-6	TRBJ1-1	ASSTLAGTEAF
NA	TRBV18	TRBJ2-1	ASSPSSYNEQF
NA	TRBV7-9	TRBJ2-2	ASSLVGEITGELF
NA	TRBV5-4	TRBJ2-3	ASSLGVGMGDTQY
NA	TRBV27	TRBJ1-1	ASSHSNTEAF
NA	TRBV6-1	TRBJ2-2	ASSEWGSRPGELF
NA	TRBV9	TRBJ1-6	ASSVGGSPLH
NA	TRBV7-2	TRBJ1-2	ASSLRPYGYT
NA	TRBV10-2	TRBJ2-4	ASSESLDSLNIQY
NA	TRBV9	TRBJ1-5	ASSKGVNSNQPQH
once	TRBV5-1	TRBJ2-1	ASSSWGSSYNEQF
NA	TRBV12-5	TRBJ1-3	ASGLPGGEDTIY
NA	TRBV19	TRBJ1-1	ASKWMNTEAF
NA	TRBV6-6	TRBJ1-4	ASIINPGLANEKLF
NA	TRBV13	TRBJ2-5	ASSFLTSGDGTQY
once	TRBV6-1	TRBJ2-7	ASTATSYEQY
NA	TRBV13	TRBJ1-1	ASSFVGSTEAF
NA	TRBV13	TRBJ1-2	ASSEDRDPYGYT
NA	TRBV11-2	TRBJ2-3	ASSPIADTQY
NA	TRBV5-5	TRBJ2-1	ASSLVIRGSHNEQF
NA	TRBV4-2	TRBJ1-5	ASSQDRQGAGQPQH
NA	TRBV10-1	TRBJ2-3	ASSEDRTTDTQY